A selection of T cell receptor beta chains follows, all from one sample in a study of human T cells and chemical hapten exposure. MiXCR, run by TCRdb on the RACE reads, gives a single entry per CDR3 protein. The table has 150,000 to 200,000 distinct CDR3 sequences, roughly 15% seen once; the top ten hold 1.7%. The specimen was whole blood, collected in connection with sensitization to the hapten diphenylcyclopropenone (DPC). Receptors were obtained from a woman aged 25 to 45 with alopecia areata. Some clones in this sample may be carry-over from other donors' samples. Each CDR3 is given with its conserved first and last residue. D genes are given only for firm matches. Only some rows state a clone size, as once, few, many or a class for expanded clones.

d_call,j_call,clone_size,v_call,cdr3_nt,cdr3_aa
TRBD1,TRBJ2-3,NA,TRBV28,TGTGCCAGCAGTTTGTCCGGGACAGGGAAAGATACGCAGTATTTT,CASSLSGTGKDTQYF
TRBD1,TRBJ2-7,NA,TRBV7-2,TGTGCCAGCAGCTCTTCCGGGACAGGGTACTCCTACGAGCAGTACTTC,CASSSSGTGYSYEQYF
TRBD2,TRBJ2-1,NA,TRBV10-1,TGCGCCAGCAGTGATATAGTAGCGGGAGCACCCAATGAGCAGTTCTTC,CASSDIVAGAPNEQFF
NA,TRBJ1-4,few,TRBV7-2,TGTGCCAGCAGCTTTCAAGGCAATGAAAAACTGTTTTTT,CASSFQGNEKLFF
NA,TRBJ2-7,many,TRBV3-1,TGTGCCAGCAGCCAACAGGGGTTCTACGAGCAGTACTTC,CASSQQGFYEQYF
NA,TRBJ2-2,NA,TRBV5-4,TGTGTCAGCTGCCCCGACCAGGCGAACACCGGGGAGCTGTTTTTT,CVSCPDQANTGELFF
TRBD2,TRBJ2-3,many,TRBV28,TGTGCCAGCAGTTTATGGCGGGAGGGAGCTGAAGATACGCAGTATTTT,CASSLWREGAEDTQYF
NA,TRBJ2-2,many,TRBV12-3/TRBV12-4,TGTGCCAGCAGTTTAGGTGTCTTCACCGGGGAGCTGTTTTTT,CASSLGVFTGELFF
TRBD1,TRBJ2-1,NA,TRBV7-2,TGTGCCAGCAGCTCGACAATTTTCGGGACAGGACAGTTCTTC,CASSSTIFGTGQFF
NA,TRBJ1-2,few,TRBV20-1,TGCAGTGCTAGTATTTCAACAACGTACTATGGCTACACCTTC,CSASISTTYYGYTF
TRBD1,TRBJ1-2,many,TRBV11-2,TGTGCCAGCAGCCCAGGGTACAGGGGCCCCTATGGCTACACCTTC,CASSPGYRGPYGYTF
TRBD1,TRBJ1-4,NA,TRBV6-5,TGTGCCAGCAGTTACTCCGGGACAGGGGGTGAAAAACTGTTTTTT,CASSYSGTGGEKLFF
TRBD2,TRBJ2-1,few,TRBV20-1,TGCAGTGCTAGGAGGACTAGCAATGAGCAGTTCTTC,CSARRTSNEQFF
TRBD1,TRBJ2-5,NA,TRBV6-5,TGTGCCAGCAGGATGACAGGGGCTATAGGAGAGACCCAGTACTTC,CASRMTGAIGETQYF
NA,TRBJ2-1,NA,TRBV7-2,TGTGCCAGCAGCTTAGCCCTAGCCTCCCGCAATGAGCAGTTCTTC,CASSLALASRNEQFF
TRBD2,TRBJ2-2,many,TRBV7-2,TGTGCCAGCAGCTTAGGAACTAGCGGGAGAGGTGGGGAGCTGTTTTTT,CASSLGTSGRGGELFF
NA,TRBJ2-7,few,TRBV5-6,TGTGCCAGCAGACGTCAGGGGCTCTACGAGCAGTACTTC,CASRRQGLYEQYF
NA,TRBJ1-1,many,TRBV6-6,TGTGCCAGCAGTGCCAGGGGTACCACTGAAGCTTTCTTT,CASSARGTTEAFF
TRBD2,TRBJ2-3,NA,TRBV7-2,TGTGCCAGCAGCCTTAGACGGCTAGCGGGGTATGATACGCAGTATTTT,CASSLRRLAGYDTQYF
NA,TRBJ1-5,NA,TRBV6-2/TRBV6-3,TGTGCCAGCAGTTACATGCAGTATCAGCCCCAGCATTTT,CASSYMQYQPQHF
TRBD1,TRBJ2-2,many,TRBV5-4,TGTGCCAGCAGCTACGACAGGGCTTCGCACACCGGGGAGCTGTTTTTT,CASSYDRASHTGELFF
TRBD2,TRBJ2-3,many,TRBV12-3/TRBV12-4,TGTGCCAGCAGTTTTCGGCATCTGGCGGGAGGGAATACGCAGTATTTT,CASSFRHLAGGNTQYF
TRBD1,TRBJ1-1,NA,TRBV6-6,TGTGCCAGCAGCATTAGTCAGGGGGCGGTTACTGAAGCTTTCTTT,CASSISQGAVTEAFF
NA,TRBJ1-4,NA,TRBV20-1,TGCAGTGCACCGAAAGGTTCGGAGAATGAAAAACTGTTTTTT,CSAPKGSENEKLFF
NA,TRBJ1-2,many,TRBV29-1,TGCAGCGCTGGGACGGTGCTCTATGGCTACACCTTC,CSAGTVLYGYTF
TRBD2,TRBJ2-1,NA,TRBV28,TGTGCCAGCAGTGGAGCGGGAGGGCAGTTCTTC,CASSGAGGQFF